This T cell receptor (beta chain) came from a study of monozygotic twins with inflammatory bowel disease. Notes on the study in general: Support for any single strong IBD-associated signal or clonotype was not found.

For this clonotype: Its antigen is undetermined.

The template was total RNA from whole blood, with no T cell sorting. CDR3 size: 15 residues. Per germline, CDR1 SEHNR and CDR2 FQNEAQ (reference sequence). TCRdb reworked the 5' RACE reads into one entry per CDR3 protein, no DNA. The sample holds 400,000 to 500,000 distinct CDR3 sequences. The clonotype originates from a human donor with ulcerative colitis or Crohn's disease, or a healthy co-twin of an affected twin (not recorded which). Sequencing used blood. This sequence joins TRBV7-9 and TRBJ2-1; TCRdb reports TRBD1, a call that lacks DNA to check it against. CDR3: CASDRGAGRANEQFF.